This TCR beta chain stems from a study of T cell responses to AZD1222 COVID-19 vaccine. Study-wide results and limits: Possibly, clonal diversity was underestimated; donors were largely white British and included more females. Recipients of AZD1222 seropositive at baseline numbered only six or seven.

Combined were second doses at about 4 or about 12 weeks. Assay used: immunoSEQ multiplex PCR; TCRdb lists only in-frame clones, some missing. The table records fewer than 140,000 clones, 90% of them present only once. Details on this clone: Antigen specificity is unknown.

Source: peripheral blood, taken 28 days after the second AZD1222 dose. The sequence was collected from an adult who received the AZD1222 COVID-19 vaccine.

The CDR3 coding sequence is TGTGCCAGCAGTGGGGGTTCAACTGGAAACACCATATATTTT. Translation gives CASSGGSTGNTIYF. This sequence joins TRBV2 and TRBJ1-3; D unclear. V lost 4 bases and J lost 2, with 9 bases in between. There are 14 residues in the CDR3. Germline V lookup: CDR1 SNHLY, CDR2 FYNNEI.